The 27 T cell receptor beta chains reported below all come from one sample, sequenced in a study of T cell changes during pregnancy in multiple sclerosis. Clones were read by immunoSEQ multiplex PCR, and TCRdb kept only the in-frame ones, dropping some. The repertoire includes some 30,000 clones, roughly nine tenths of them detected once, and 11% sits in the top ten. The sequencing used CD8+ T cells from peripheral blood mononuclear cells, collected in the third trimester of pregnancy. These receptors were obtained from a female donor with multiple sclerosis, enrolled in a pregnancy study.

The chain combines TRBV30 with TRBJ1-4; TRBD1 might be the D (5 bases). This CDR3 spans 15 amino acids. V shed 0 bases and J shed 12 bases, with 20 bases lying between them. Germline CDR1 reads GTSNPN; CDR2 reads SVGIG (reference sequence). The CDR3 protein is CAWSVGGLNLRELFF. The CDR3 DNA reads TGTGCCTGGAGTGTTGGGGGGTTGAATCTTCGGGAACTGTTTTTT.

CDR3 sequence reads: CASSHRLAGDEQYF. DNA of the CDR3: TGTGCCAGCAGTCACAGACTAGCGGGAGACGAGCAGTACTTC. This sequence joins TRBV7-9 and TRBJ2-7; TRBD2 aligns across 12 bases. After removal of 6 bases from V and 5 bases from J, the junction contained 5 bases not matched to a gene. Per germline, CDR1 SEHNR and CDR2 FQNEAQ (reference sequence). CDR3 size: 14 residues.

The rearrangement links TRBV9 to TRBJ2-7; TRBD2 matches 7 bases. CDR3 length equals 15 residues. The V gene end was trimmed by 3 bases and the J gene end by 0 bases; junction bases not matched to a gene: 6. CDR1 and CDR2 (germline): SGDLS, YYNGEE. CDR3: CASSASGTSSYEQYF. CDR3 in DNA: TGTGCCAGCAGCGCTAGCGGTACTAGCTCCTACGAGCAGTACTTC.

The CDR3 DNA is TGTGCCAGCAGCGTAGGACAGGGAATATCCCAAGAGACCCAGTACTTC. Amino acids: CASSVGQGISQETQYF. This rearrangement joins TRBV9 to TRBJ2-5; 7 nucleotides line up with TRBD1. V dropped 0 bases and J dropped 1; count of bases not matched to a gene: 6. The germline CDR1 and CDR2 sequences are SGDLS and YYNGEE. The CDR3 is 16 amino acids.

This clone is a singleton in its sample. The CDR3: CASSPGEQLKETQYF. The CDR3 region has the DNA TGTGCCAGCAGCCCCGGAGAGCAGCTAAAAGAGACCCAGTACTTC. V gene TRBV7-9 combines with J gene TRBJ2-5; D gene uncertain. CDR1 is SEHNR and CDR2 is FQNEAQ in the germline V gene (reference sequence). V was cut by 5 bases and J by 3 bases, with 16 bases left in between. The CDR3 length is 15 residues.

The genes are TRBV5-1 and TRBJ2-1; 7 nucleotides agree with TRBD2. J lost 6 bases, V lost 7 bases, and 7 bases had no gene match. The CDR3 has 13 residues. Per the germline V gene, CDR1 is SGHRS and CDR2 is YFSETQ. CDR3 sequence: CASGLRTSNEQFF. The CDR3, as DNA: TGCGCCAGCGGGCTGCGGACTAGCAATGAGCAGTTCTTC.

The chain has TRBV10-3 and TRBJ2-7; D gene uncertain. Germline V gene data show CDR1 as ENHRY and CDR2 as SYGVKD. CDR3 size: 12 residues. The ends were cut back, 8 bases at V and 0 bases at J, with 8 bases in the middle. The CDR3 DNA reads TGTGCCATCCTGGCCAACTCCTACGAGCAGTACTTC. It codes for CAILANSYEQYF.

The genes are TRBV7-9 and TRBJ2-7; the match to TRBD2 covers 7 bases. This CDR3 region has 16 residues. Germline V lookup: CDR1 SEHNR, CDR2 FQNEAQ (reference sequence). The J segment lost 4 bases and the V segment lost 4 bases, leaving 13 bases of the junction unmatched. The CDR3 DNA reads TGTGCCAGCAGCTCCCAGCGGGTCGCGGGAGTATACGAGCAGTACTTC. It yields the protein CASSSQRVAGVYEQYF.

The J gene is TRBJ1-4, the V gene TRBV15; D is unresolved. Germline loops: CDR1 LNHNV, CDR2 YYDKDF (reference sequence). The CDR3 is made up of 15 amino acids. Trimming removed 1 base at V and 8 bases at J, with 14 bases between. DNA for the CDR3: TGTGCCACCAGCAGAGTAGTCGGGGTCGGAGAAAAACTGTTTTTT. It yields the protein CATSRVVGVGEKLFF.

The rearrangement uses TRBV6-1 and TRBJ1-5, with D possibly matching TRBD1 (5 bases). The germline V gene encodes CDR1 MNHNS and CDR2 SASEGT. The CDR3 is 14 residues long. Trimming removed 8 bases from V and 4 bases from J, with 15 bases in between. CDR3 nucleotides: TGTGCCAGCGGGGGGGACGGGAGTAATCAGCCCCAGCATTTT. Translating gives CASGGDGSNQPQHF.

V gene TRBV5-1 combines with J gene TRBJ1-1; D possibly corresponds to TRBD1 (5 bases). Germline lookup yields CDR1 SGHRS and CDR2 YFSETQ. This CDR3 has 15 residues. V dropped 3 bases and J dropped 4 bases, with 16 bases sitting between them. CDR3 in DNA: TGCGCCAGCAGCTCATCGACAGTGGTCGGCACTGAAGCTTTCTTT. Translated, it gives CASSSSTVVGTEAFF. Drawing the rest from reference TRBV5-1 and TRBJ1-1, the complete variable domain is KAGVTQTPRYLIKTRGQQVTLSCSPISGHRSVSWYQQTPGQGLQFLFEYFSETQRNKGNFPGRFSGRQFSNSRSEMNVSTLELGDSALYLCASSSSTVVGTEAFFGQGTRLTVV.

The chain links TRBV9 to TRBJ2-1; 7 nucleotides match TRBD2. Losses at the gene ends were 3 bases for V and 0 bases for J; bases not matched to a gene: 3. The CDR3 contains 15 residues. Germline loops: CDR1 SGDLS, CDR2 YYNGEE. The CDR3 bases are TGTGCCAGCAGCGAGGGAGGGAGCTCCTACAATGAGCAGTTCTTC. Protein product: CASSEGGSSYNEQFF.

With regard to this clone: A read error may account for a junction end that differs from germline. The chain recombines TRBV9 with TRBJ2-5; the match to TRBD2 covers 10 bases. CDR1 is SGDLS and CDR2 is YYNGEE in the germline V gene. The CDR3 has 14 residues. The CDR3 DNA reads as TGTGCCAGCAGCGTAGATACTAGCGGGGAGAGCCAGTACTTC. Protein: CASSVDTSGESQYF.

This clone was seen only once. This chain uses TRBV9 with TRBJ2-3, with 12 nucleotides matching TRBD2. With 3 bases clipped from V and 5 bases from J, the junction kept 10 bases outside the gene matches. CDR1 is SGDLS and CDR2 is YYNGEE in the germline V gene. This CDR3 is 17 amino acids long. The CDR3 bases are TGTGCCAGCAGCGGACCTTCTAGCGGGGGGGCCCTAGATACGCAGTATTTT. It translates to CASSGPSSGGALDTQYF.

The genes are TRBV2 and TRBJ1-1, with D unresolved. Germline V gene sequence: CDR1 SNHLY, CDR2 FYNNEI. V lost 5 bases and J lost 4, with 11 bases in between. The CDR3 has 13 amino acids. CDR3 sequence reads: CASSRGRSTEAFF. CDR3 coding DNA: TGTGCCAGCAGTCGGGGAAGGAGCACTGAAGCTTTCTTT.

The CDR3 spells CASSGPGGATGHTF. CDR3 nucleotides: TGTGCCAGCAGTGGGCCCGGGGGAGCAACGGGCCACACCTTC. The V gene is TRBV25-1, the J gene TRBJ1-2; D may be TRBD1 (5 bases). The V end was cut by 4 bases, the J end by 12 bases, with 21 bases between. This CDR3 comprises 14 residues. Germline lookup yields CDR1 MGHDK and CDR2 SYGVNS.

The rearrangement joins TRBV27 to TRBJ1-2; 7 bases line up with TRBD1. CDR1 is MNHEY and CDR2 is SMNVEV in the germline V gene (reference sequence). V lost 5 bases to trimming and J lost 5 bases; unmatched junction nucleotides: 11. The length of the CDR3 is 15 residues. CDR3 loop: CASSKGRGERYGYTF. CDR3 in DNA: TGTGCCAGCAGTAAAGGCAGGGGGGAGAGATATGGCTACACCTTC.

This sequence joins TRBV5-1 and TRBJ1-2; D is unclear. Trimming removed 4 bases at V and 4 bases at J, with 17 bases between. The CDR3 contains 15 residues. From germline, CDR1 is SGHRS and CDR2 YFSETQ. The CDR3, as DNA: TGCGCCAGCAGCAACCCATGGGAGGAGCGCTATGGCTACACCTTC. Its protein product is CASSNPWEERYGYTF.

The chain uses TRBV19 and TRBJ2-1; 8 bases match TRBD1. The CDR3 extends over 15 amino acids. Losses at the gene ends were 1 base for V and 7 bases for J; bases not matched to a gene: 6. Germline V gives CDR1 LNHDA, CDR2 SQIVND (reference sequence). The CDR3 region is CASSIGDRKLNEQFF. CDR3 nucleotides: TGTGCCAGTAGTATAGGGGACAGGAAGCTTAATGAGCAGTTCTTC.

The chain recombines TRBV9 with TRBJ2-7; weak D call: TRBD1 (5 bases). CDR3 size: 14 residues. The V and J ends lost 2 bases and 1 base respectively, with 10 bases between them. CDR1 is SGDLS, CDR2 YYNGEE, per germline. CDR3 in DNA: TGTGCCAGCAGCGTCGACAGCGTTTCCTACGAGCAGTACTTC. This sequence encodes CASSVDSVSYEQYF. Combining the CDR3 with reference TRBV9 and TRBJ2-7 gives the whole variable domain DSGVTQTPKHLITATGQRVTLRCSPRSGDLSVYWYQQSLDQGLQFLIQYYNGEERAKGNILERFSAQQFPDLHSELNLSSLELGDSALYFCASSVDSVSYEQYFGPGTRLTVT.

The genes are TRBV27 and TRBJ2-1; D remains ambiguous. The CDR3 sequence is 13 residues long. The V gene's germline CDR1 is MNHEY and CDR2 SMNVEV (reference sequence). V was shortened by 2 bases and J by 9 bases, with 11 bases between the two germline ends. CDR3: CASSLRRGVEQFF. The CDR3, as DNA: TGTGCCAGCAGTTTACGGCGCGGTGTTGAGCAGTTCTTC.

The genes are TRBV7-9 and TRBJ2-1; 7 positions match TRBD2. The CDR3 is made up of 15 amino acids. J lost 5 bases, V lost 1 base, and 5 bases had no gene match. Germline V gives CDR1 SEHNR, CDR2 FQNEAQ (reference sequence). Here the CDR3 DNA reads TGTGCCAGCAGCTTAGGCCGGGGGGTCGACAATGAGCAGTTCTTC. This gives the protein CASSLGRGVDNEQFF.

The V gene is TRBV7-9, the J gene TRBJ1-2; 9 bases agree with TRBD1. The germline V gene encodes CDR1 SEHNR and CDR2 FQNEAQ (reference sequence). The V segment lost 5 bases and the J segment 2 bases; nucleotides outside the gene matches: 6. CDR3 length: 15 residues. The CDR3 region is CASSLPGQGNYGYTF. The CDR3 nucleotides are TGTGCCAGCAGCCTCCCCGGACAGGGGAACTATGGCTACACCTTC. The complete variable domain, with remaining parts taken from reference TRBV7-9 and TRBJ1-2, reads DTGVSQNPRHKITKRGQNVTFRCDPISEHNRLYWYRQTLGQGPEFLTYFQNEAQLEKSRLLSDRFSAERPKGSFSTLEIQRTEQGDSAMYLCASSLPGQGNYGYTFGSGTRLTVV.

This clone was counted between two and nine times. This chain links TRBV27 with TRBJ1-1, with TRBD1 matching 7 bases. With 5 bases clipped from V and 3 bases from J, the junction kept 12 bases outside the gene matches. This CDR3 spans 16 amino acids. Germline CDR1 reads MNHEY; CDR2 reads SMNVEV (reference sequence). CDR3 sequence reads: CASSLYNTGVDTEAFF. For the CDR3, the DNA is TGTGCCAGCAGTCTCTACAATACAGGGGTCGACACTGAAGCTTTCTTT.

V gene TRBV5-4 combines with J gene TRBJ2-2; 7 nucleotides line up with TRBD1. The CDR3 sequence is 16 residues long. V trimming: 4 bases; J trimming: 3 bases; junction bases outside the gene matches: 9. Germline CDR1 is SGHNT and CDR2 is YYREEE (reference sequence). CDR3 residues: CASSVETGWDTGELFF. CDR3 coding DNA: TGTGCCAGCAGCGTGGAGACAGGGTGGGACACCGGGGAGCTGTTTTTT.

The chain recombines TRBV2 with TRBJ1-6, with D possibly TRBD1 on 5 matching bases. Trimming took off 4 bases at V and 4 bases at J, with 8 bases between the two ends. The CDR3 is 14 residues long. Germline assignment: CDR1 SNHLY and CDR2 FYNNEI. CDR3 residues: CASSAGGYNSPLHF. The CDR3 nucleotides read TGTGCCAGCAGTGCGGGGGGATATAATTCACCCCTCCACTTT.

In its sample, this clone was seen a few times. This chain links TRBV27 with TRBJ2-6; D not resolved. The CDR3 spans 14 residues. CDR1 MNHEY and CDR2 SMNVEV come from the germline V gene (reference sequence). Trimming cost V 4 bases and J 0 bases, with 4 bases left between them. The CDR3 loop reads CASSSGSGANVLTF. In DNA form, the CDR3 reads TGTGCCAGCAGTTCCGGCTCTGGGGCCAACGTCCTGACTTTC.